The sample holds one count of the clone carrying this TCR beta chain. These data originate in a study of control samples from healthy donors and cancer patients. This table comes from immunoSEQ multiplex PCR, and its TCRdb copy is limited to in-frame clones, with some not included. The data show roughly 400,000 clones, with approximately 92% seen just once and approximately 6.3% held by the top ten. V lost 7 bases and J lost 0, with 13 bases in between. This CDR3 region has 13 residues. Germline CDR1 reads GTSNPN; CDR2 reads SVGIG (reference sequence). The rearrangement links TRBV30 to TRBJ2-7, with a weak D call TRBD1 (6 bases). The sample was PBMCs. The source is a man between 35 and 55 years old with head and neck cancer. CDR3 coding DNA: TGTGCCTCTGGACAGTCCAGCTCCTACGAGCAGTACTTC. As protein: CASGQSSSYEQYF.